This T cell receptor beta chain was captured by sequencing in a study of T-cell memory formation after mild COVID-19. MiXCR, run by TCRdb on the 5' RACE reads, gives a single entry per CDR3 protein. The sample lists 400,000 or so distinct CDR3 sequences; around 21% were seen once. In the case of this clonotype: Its antigen is not identified.

Study conclusions and caveats: Contracting clones localized mainly to CM and EM when CD4+ and mainly to EMRA when CD8+.

The sequenced sample consisted of PBMCs or a T cell subset sorted from them (not recorded which). This sequence originates from an adult woman who had mild COVID-19 (a few samples of this study predate the infection). Cell type and time point are not known.

CDR3 in amino acids: CASSVQGGGKQFF. The DNA for the CDR3 is TGTGCCAGCAGCGTACAGGGGGGAGGAAAGCAGTTCTTC. The rearrangement joins TRBV7-2 to TRBJ2-1; 8 nucleotides align to TRBD1. The CDR3 runs to 13 residues. CDR1 is SGHTA, CDR2 FQGNSA, per germline. Unmatched junction bases numbered 8, after V lost 5 bases and J lost 11 bases.